This TCR beta chain is from a study of blood T cell repertoires in COVID-19. The length of the CDR3 is 15 residues. V lost 5 bases to trimming and J lost 2 bases, with 13 bases between them. Germline V gives CDR1 SEHNR, CDR2 FQNEAQ (reference sequence). In the original processing: Amplification with reference gene primers provided the estimates of nucleated cell counts. The protocol was immunoSEQ multiplex PCR, while the TCRdb copy is restricted to in-frame clones and leaves out a portion. That table furnishes V, J and clone size, whereas the DNA furnished D and trimming. The repertoire holds over 60,000 clones, with about 91% as singletons.

The sequence derives from a man at least 80 years old with acute or convalescent COVID-19. The rearrangement joins TRBV7-9 to TRBJ1-3; D uncertain. The sequencing sample was made of peripheral blood. The DNA for the CDR3 is TGTGCCAGCAGCCCCCGGCGGGTAACTGGAAACACCATATATTTT. Translation: CASSPRRVTGNTIYF.